These T cell receptor beta chains were read from a single sample in a study of CD8+ T cells in alopecia areata. Profiling relied on immunoSEQ multiplex PCR, and the TCRdb table lists in-frame clones only, not all of them. The sample includes about 110,000 clones, 50% to 60% of them seen just once. Sequences were obtained from NKG2D-low CD8+ T cells sorted from blood. These receptors were collected from a human donor with alopecia areata. Both conserved end residues are part of each CDR3. Each record gives: J gene, clone size, V gene, D gene, CDR3 protein, CDR3 DNA. The D gene is left open where the match is weak. A row's size may be missing; if present it is once, few, many or a size class.

>TRBJ2-7|.|TRBV27|.
CASSPISVSGHYEQYF
TGTGCCAGCAGCCCCATATCCGTTTCGGGGCACTACGAGCAGTACTTC
>TRBJ2-1|.|TRBV28|TRBD2
CASSFRGLAESYNEQFF
TGTGCCAGCAGTTTTCGAGGACTAGCGGAATCCTACAATGAGCAGTTCTTC
>TRBJ2-7|once|TRBV28|TRBD2
CASSFFGEGQYEQYF
TGTGCCAGCAGTTTTTTCGGGGAGGGCCAGTACGAGCAGTACTTC
>TRBJ2-7|.|TRBV7-8|.
CASSPTGRPYEQYF
TGTGCCAGCAGCCCCACAGGTCGGCCTTACGAGCAGTACTTC
>TRBJ1-5|.|TRBV13|.
CASQNRVTTNQPQHF
TGTGCCAGCCAAAACAGGGTAACAACCAATCAGCCCCAGCATTTT
>TRBJ2-7|.|TRBV28|.
CASSTSYEQYF
TGTGCCAGCAGTACCTCCTACGAGCAGTACTTC
>TRBJ1-2|few|TRBV4-1|TRBD1
CASSPGQGYGYTF
TGCGCCAGCAGCCCGGGACAGGGGTATGGCTACACCTTC
>TRBJ1-1|.|TRBV12-5|.
CASGLSYTEAFF
TGTGCTAGTGGTTTGAGCTACACTGAAGCTTTCTTT
>TRBJ2-7|.|TRBV27|TRBD1
CASSPGQGTYEQYF
TGTGCCAGCAGCCCCGGACAGGGTACCTACGAGCAGTACTTC
>TRBJ2-7|.|TRBV5-1|TRBD2
CASSRKREGSYEQYF
TGCGCCAGCAGCCGGAAGCGGGAGGGATCCTACGAGCAGTACTTC